These 9 T cell receptor beta chains were sequenced from one sample in a study of prognosis after radiotherapy for stage I lung cancer. Two rounds of multiplex PCR amplified TCR beta CDR3 from genomic DNA. TRBV and TRBJ genes each had their own specific primers in first-round PCR. Each CDR3 protein gets one entry after TCRdb re-called the multiplex PCR reads with MiXCR. The data contain 51,000 or so distinct CDR3 sequences, roughly 35% of them singletons. The source material was PBMCs, sampled before or after stereotactic body radiation therapy (not recorded which). The receptors originated from a donor over 45 with non-small cell lung cancer.

This clonotype has ten or more counts. One junction end does not reproduce the germline sequence, and a read error may be involved. V gene TRBV14 combines with J gene TRBJ2-7; a possible D gene is TRBD2 (6 bases). CDR1 and CDR2 from the germline V gene are SGHDN and FVKESK. The CDR3 is 15 amino acids. CDR3 region: CASSASPLPGTLKDF. CDR3 coding DNA: TGTGCCAGCAGCGCAAGTCCACTCCCCGGGACTCTGAAAGACTTC.

The chain combines TRBV5-4 with TRBJ1-1; perhaps TRBD1 as D (6 bases). Looked up from germline, CDR1 is SGHNT and CDR2 is YYREEE (reference sequence). The CDR3 consists of 12 residues. V gave up 10 bases and J gave up 6 bases, with 16 bases separating them. This chain's CDR3 is CAWGPLVPEAFF. CDR3 DNA sequence: TGTGCCTGGGGGCCGTTGGTGCCTGAAGCTTTCTTT.

This clonotype was recorded at least ten times. The chain couples TRBV30 to TRBJ2-5; no reliable D call. Germline V gene lookup returns CDR1 GTSNPN and CDR2 SVGIG (reference sequence). V was cut by 1 base and J by 11 bases, with 11 bases left in between. The CDR3 is 11 amino acids. Here the CDR3 DNA reads TGTGCCTGGAGTGCCCGAGCTCAGCAGTACTTC. Protein product: CAWSARAQQYF.

This clonotype was counted many times. The V and J genes are TRBV7-2 and TRBJ2-7; D gene unclear. Trimming took off 1 base at V and 3 bases at J, with 7 bases between the two ends. The CDR3 runs to 13 residues. Per the germline V gene, CDR1 is SGHTA and CDR2 is FQGNSA. The CDR3 reads CASSLGANYEQYF. DNA of the CDR3: TGTGCCAGCAGCTTAGGAGCTAACTACGAGCAGTACTTC.

This rearrangement joins TRBV6-9 to TRBJ2-1; 9 bases line up with TRBD1. Germline values: CDR1 MNHGY, CDR2 SVAAGI. The length of the CDR3 is 15 residues. With 2 bases clipped from V and 7 bases from J, the junction kept 6 bases outside the gene matches. For the CDR3, the DNA is TGTGCCAGCAGTTATAGCCCGGGACAGGGTAATGAGCAGTTCTTC. It translates to CASSYSPGQGNEQFF.

The genes are TRBV5-6 and TRBJ2-5, with 10 bases matching TRBD1. Germline lookup yields CDR1 SGHDT and CDR2 YYEEEE. V shed 3 bases, J shed 5 bases, and the junction held 4 bases outside the gene matches. This CDR3 has 14 residues. DNA of the CDR3: TGTGCCAGCAGCTCCGGACAGGGGGGGGAGACCCAGTACTTC. Residues: CASSSGQGGETQYF.

This clonotype is termed medium-sized. V and J are TRBV30 and TRBJ2-7, with D perhaps given as TRBD1 or TRBD2 (5 bases each). This CDR3 spans 11 amino acids. Germline values: CDR1 GTSNPN, CDR2 SVGIG (reference sequence). Deletions cut 0 bases from V and 9 bases from J, with 9 bases between. The chain's CDR3 is CAWSVGDVQYF. DNA of the CDR3: TGTGCCTGGAGTGTCGGGGACGTGCAGTACTTC.

This clonotype was recorded many times. This chain joins TRBV5-1 and TRBJ2-3; 8 positions agree with TRBD2. Germline V gives CDR1 SGHRS, CDR2 YFSETQ. This CDR3 has 16 amino acids. Trimming at V came to 4 bases and at J to 3 bases, leaving 10 bases not matched to a gene. The CDR3 bases are TGCGCCAGCAGCCCGCCGGGTAGCGGGACGACAGATACGCAGTATTTT. Translating it yields CASSPPGSGTTDTQYF.

The count of this clonotype is one. The chain couples TRBV20-1 to TRBJ1-6; D is unresolved. This CDR3 is built from 14 residues. The V and J ends lost 6 bases and 9 bases respectively, with 18 bases between them. CDR1 and CDR2 (germline): DFQATT, SNEGSKA (reference sequence). The CDR3 loop reads CSARPGPGGSPLHF. DNA for the CDR3: TGCAGTGCCCGCCCCGGCCCCGGCGGTTCACCCCTCCACTTT.